This TCR beta chain was profiled in a study of blood T cells in healthy people across ages (dated by TCRdb to the mid-2010s). Study-level background: Template switching captured roughly one uniquely barcoded TCR beta cDNA molecule per two T cells in model experiments. To track age-related changes in TCR beta repertoire diversity, the study relied on deep sequencing normalized with unique cDNA molecular identifiers. Donors were grouped into four age groups: young (average approximately 15 years), middle-aged (about 40), aged (around 62) and long-lived (roughly 80). To avoid experimental bias, donors of different ages were spread randomly across the sequencing lanes. For two donors (one aged 18 to 29 and one aged 80 or older), the study analyzed two additional independent replicas of 1 million unique cDNA reads from the same blood draw.

Libraries came from 5' RACE. Instrument on record: Illumina HiSeq 2500. A second PCR of roughly 7 to 12 cycles was performed with a sample-barcoded 5' primer and a J-beta primer mix. A template-switch 5' adaptor carrying 12 random nucleotides introduced a unique molecular identifier onto each TCR beta cDNA molecule. Each sample yielded at least 2.5 million CDR3-containing paired-end reads. The Mint cDNA synthesis kit, primed by a TRBC-specific oligonucleotide, was used to synthesize first-strand cDNA from all RNA. Following uracil-DNA glycosylase treatment, a first 18-cycle PCR with universal primers M1SS and BC2_uni_R was performed on all cDNA. The source study handled its data this way. For normalization, 1 million high-quality reads were randomly selected from each sample, with every read carrying a distinct molecular identifier. Instead of being binned into consensus sequences, reads that shared molecular identifiers were thrown out. MiTCR, set to a Q25 quality threshold and the strictest error-elimination algorithm, was used for CDR3 identification, clonotype clustering and error correction. A nonparametric unseen species model with Euler transformation was used to estimate lower-bound total TCR beta diversity. Through fastp at Q25 and MiXCR, TCRdb rebuilt clones from the public reads, retaining in-frame beta chains. Identical CDR3 proteins give one entry, which carries the most common genes and DNA. TCRdb assigned the V and J calls; the authors' analysis was not used. The sample table contains hundreds of thousands of distinct CDR3 sequences; only one count was recorded for around 43% of them. The ten largest clones capture 30% of the sample.

Paper-wide results and their limitations: Observed TCR beta diversity correlated strongly with the percentage of naive T cells measured by flow cytometry. Total diversity estimates from one million sequenced T cells were considered lower bounds and underestimates. Compared with the aged group, the long-lived group had more naive CD4+ T cells, fewer expanded clones and increased TCR diversity, a pattern suggesting age selection. The CMV infection status of donors was not known, potentially confounding age-related changes in expanded clonotypes. Since profiling was done on bulk unsorted PBMCs, naive and antigen-experienced compartments could not be conclusively compared. Observed TCR beta diversity per million T cells fell roughly linearly with age, and a significant reduction was already apparent by age approximately 41.

There are many counts of this clonotype. Its antigen target is currently unknown. Per-base quality was not reported, and no clone a single base away is much larger than it. The CDR3 starts with the cysteine, ends with the phenylalanine, and has 13 residues. The sequence is cut down to CDR3 DNA, 39 bases in frame from base 1. At the junction V is shortened by 3 bases and J by 1 base, with 9 bases in between. The germline V gene (reference sequence) sets CDR1 to DFQATT and CDR2 to SNEGSKA. Donors were 39 systemically healthy Caucasian individuals from Russia aged roughly 6 to 90 years. Each donor gave 8 to 10 milliliters of peripheral blood, drawn into EDTA-treated Vacutainer tubes. Ficoll-Paque density-gradient centrifugation was used to isolate PBMCs, with at least 6.5 million obtained per sample. Trizol reagent was used to extract total RNA from PBMCs, with at least 6 micrograms per sample. The percentages of naive CD45RAhigh/CD27high T cells were determined by flow cytometry on a PBMC aliquot from every donor.

Sequenced input: blood. The TCR originated in a man older than 75 in good health. The rearranged chain carries TRBV20-1 and TRBJ1-1, with no confident D gene call. The CDR3 amino acid sequence is: CSARRQTNTEAFF. The bases read TGCAGTGCTAGGAGGCAGACGAACACTGAAGCTTTCTTT.